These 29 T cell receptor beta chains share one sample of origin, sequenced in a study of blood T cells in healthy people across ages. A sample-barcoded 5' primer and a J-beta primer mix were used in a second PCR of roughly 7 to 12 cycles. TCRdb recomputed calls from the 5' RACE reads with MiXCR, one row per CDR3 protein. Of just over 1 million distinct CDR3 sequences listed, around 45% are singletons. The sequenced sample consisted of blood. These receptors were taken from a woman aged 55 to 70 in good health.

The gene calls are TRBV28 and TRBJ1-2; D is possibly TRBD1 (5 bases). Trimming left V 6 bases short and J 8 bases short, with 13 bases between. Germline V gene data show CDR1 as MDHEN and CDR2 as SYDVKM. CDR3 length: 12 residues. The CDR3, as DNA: TGTGCCAGCAGCGAGTTTAGGGGCGGCTACACCTTC. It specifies CASSEFRGGYTF.

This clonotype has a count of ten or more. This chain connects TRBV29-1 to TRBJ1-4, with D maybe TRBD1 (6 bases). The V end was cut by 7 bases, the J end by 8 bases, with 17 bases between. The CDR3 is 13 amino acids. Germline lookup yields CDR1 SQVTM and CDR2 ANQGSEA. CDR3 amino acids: CSGSQGIGEKLFF. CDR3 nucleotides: TGCAGCGGCTCGCAGGGGATCGGGGAAAAACTGTTTTTT.

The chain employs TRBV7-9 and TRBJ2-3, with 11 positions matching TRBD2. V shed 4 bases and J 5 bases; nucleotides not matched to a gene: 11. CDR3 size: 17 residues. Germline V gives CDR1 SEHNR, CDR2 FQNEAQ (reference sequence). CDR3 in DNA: TGTGCCAGCAGCTCGCCTCTAGCGGGAGGATCTAGAGATACGCAGTATTTT. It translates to CASSSPLAGGSRDTQYF. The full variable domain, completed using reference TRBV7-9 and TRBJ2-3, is DTGVSQNPRHKITKRGQNVTFRCDPISEHNRLYWYRQTLGQGPEFLTYFQNEAQLEKSRLLSDRFSAERPKGSFSTLEIQRTEQGDSAMYLCASSSPLAGGSRDTQYFGPGTRLTVL.

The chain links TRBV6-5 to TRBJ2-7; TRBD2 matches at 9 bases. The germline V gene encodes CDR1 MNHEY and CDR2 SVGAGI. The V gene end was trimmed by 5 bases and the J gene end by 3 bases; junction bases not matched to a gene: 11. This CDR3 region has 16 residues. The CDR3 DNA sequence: TGTGCCAGCAGTCAACCAGGTAGTAGCGGGAGCTACGAGCAGTACTTC. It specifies CASSQPGSSGSYEQYF.

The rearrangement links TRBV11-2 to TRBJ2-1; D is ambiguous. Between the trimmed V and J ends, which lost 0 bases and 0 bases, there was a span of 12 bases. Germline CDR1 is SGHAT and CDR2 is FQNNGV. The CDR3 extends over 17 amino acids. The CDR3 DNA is TGTGCCAGCAGCTTAGAAGTCACCTTAAGCTCCTACAATGAGCAGTTCTTC. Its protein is CASSLEVTLSSYNEQFF.

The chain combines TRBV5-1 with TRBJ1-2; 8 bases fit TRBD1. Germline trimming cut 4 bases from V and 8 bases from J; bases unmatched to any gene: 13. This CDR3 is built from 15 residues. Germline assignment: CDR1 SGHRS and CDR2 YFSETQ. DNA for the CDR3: TGCGCCAGCAGCGCGGCCGGGACAGGAAGCAGGGGCTACACCTTC. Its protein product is CASSAAGTGSRGYTF.

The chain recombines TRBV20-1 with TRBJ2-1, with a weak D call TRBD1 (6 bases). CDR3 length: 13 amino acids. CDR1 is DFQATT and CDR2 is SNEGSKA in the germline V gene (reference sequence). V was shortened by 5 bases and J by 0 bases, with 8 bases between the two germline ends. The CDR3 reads CSAYRDSYNEQFF. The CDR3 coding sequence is TGCAGTGCTTACAGGGACTCCTACAATGAGCAGTTCTTC.

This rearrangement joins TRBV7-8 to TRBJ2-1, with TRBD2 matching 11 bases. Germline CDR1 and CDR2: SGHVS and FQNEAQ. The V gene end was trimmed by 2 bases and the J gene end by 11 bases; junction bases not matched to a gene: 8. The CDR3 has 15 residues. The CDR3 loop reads CASSLRGTSGNKQFF. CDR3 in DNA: TGTGCCAGCAGCTTAAGGGGGACTAGCGGAAACAAGCAGTTCTTC.

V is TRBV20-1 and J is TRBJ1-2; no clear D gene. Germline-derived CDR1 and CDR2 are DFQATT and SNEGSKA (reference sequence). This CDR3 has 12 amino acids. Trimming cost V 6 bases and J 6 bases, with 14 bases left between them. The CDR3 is CSALGGLDGYTF. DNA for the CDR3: TGCAGTGCCCTGGGTGGGTTGGATGGCTACACCTTC.

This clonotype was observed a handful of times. CDR3 bases: TGTGCCAGCAGCTTGGTTGGGGTAGCGGGTTCCGTTTCCTACGAGCAGTACTTC. It yields the protein CASSLVGVAGSVSYEQYF. This chain links TRBV5-8 with TRBJ2-7, with TRBD2 matching over 7 bases. This CDR3 is 18 amino acids long. The germline CDR1 and CDR2 sequences are SGHTS and YDEGEE. The J segment lost 1 base and the V segment lost 0 bases, leaving 13 bases of the junction unmatched.

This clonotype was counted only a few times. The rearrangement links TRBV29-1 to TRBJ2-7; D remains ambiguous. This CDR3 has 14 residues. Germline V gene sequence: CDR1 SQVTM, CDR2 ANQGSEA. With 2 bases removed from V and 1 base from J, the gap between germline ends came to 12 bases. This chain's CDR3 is CSVEMDGGSYEQYF. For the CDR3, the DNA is TGCAGCGTTGAAATGGACGGTGGATCCTACGAGCAGTACTTC.

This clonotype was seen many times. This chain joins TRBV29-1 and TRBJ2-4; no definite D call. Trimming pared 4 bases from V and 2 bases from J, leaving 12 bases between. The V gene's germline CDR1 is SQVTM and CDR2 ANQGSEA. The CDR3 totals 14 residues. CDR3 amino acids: CSVVGYGSKNIQYF. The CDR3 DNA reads TGCAGCGTTGTCGGGTATGGGTCCAAAAACATTCAGTACTTC.

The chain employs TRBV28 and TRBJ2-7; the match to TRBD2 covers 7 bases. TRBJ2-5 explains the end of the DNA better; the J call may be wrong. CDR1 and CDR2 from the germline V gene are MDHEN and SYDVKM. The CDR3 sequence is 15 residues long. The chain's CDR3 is CATGGSAGVRETQYF. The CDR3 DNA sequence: TGTGCCACCGGTGGTTCGGCGGGAGTAAGAGAGACCCAGTACTTC.

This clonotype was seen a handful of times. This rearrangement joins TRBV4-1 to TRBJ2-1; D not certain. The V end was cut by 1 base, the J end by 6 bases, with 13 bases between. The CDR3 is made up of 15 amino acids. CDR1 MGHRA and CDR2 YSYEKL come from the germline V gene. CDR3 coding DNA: TGCGCCAGCAGCCAAGGGGTATGGAGTGTCAATGAGCAGTTCTTC. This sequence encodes CASSQGVWSVNEQFF.

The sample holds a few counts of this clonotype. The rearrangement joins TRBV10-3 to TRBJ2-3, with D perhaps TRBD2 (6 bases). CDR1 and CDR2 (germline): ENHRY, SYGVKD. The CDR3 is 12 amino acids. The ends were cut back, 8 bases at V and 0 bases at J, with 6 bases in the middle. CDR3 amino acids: CAIGRSTDTQYF. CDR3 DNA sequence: TGTGCCATCGGGAGGAGCACAGATACGCAGTATTTT.

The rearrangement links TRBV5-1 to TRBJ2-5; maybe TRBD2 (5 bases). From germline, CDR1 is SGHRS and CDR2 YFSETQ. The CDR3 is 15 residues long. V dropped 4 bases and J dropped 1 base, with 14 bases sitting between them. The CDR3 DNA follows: TGCGCCAGCAGCCGGGCAGAGGGAAGCCAAGAGACCCAGTACTTC. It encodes CASSRAEGSQETQYF. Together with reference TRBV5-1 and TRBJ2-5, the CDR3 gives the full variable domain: KAGVTQTPRYLIKTRGQQVTLSCSPISGHRSVSWYQQTPGQGLQFLFEYFSETQRNKGNFPGRFSGRQFSNSRSEMNVSTLELGDSALYLCASSRAEGSQETQYFGPGTRLLVL.

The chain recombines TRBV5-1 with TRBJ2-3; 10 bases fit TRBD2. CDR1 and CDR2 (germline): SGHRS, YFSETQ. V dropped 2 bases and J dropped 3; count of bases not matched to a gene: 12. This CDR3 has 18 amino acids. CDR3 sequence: CASSFLAPSGRKTDTQYF. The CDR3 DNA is TGCGCCAGCAGCTTCCTGGCGCCTAGCGGGAGAAAAACAGATACGCAGTATTTT. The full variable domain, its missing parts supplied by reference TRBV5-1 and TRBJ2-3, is KAGVTQTPRYLIKTRGQQVTLSCSPISGHRSVSWYQQTPGQGLQFLFEYFSETQRNKGNFPGRFSGRQFSNSRSEMNVSTLELGDSALYLCASSFLAPSGRKTDTQYFGPGTRLTVL.

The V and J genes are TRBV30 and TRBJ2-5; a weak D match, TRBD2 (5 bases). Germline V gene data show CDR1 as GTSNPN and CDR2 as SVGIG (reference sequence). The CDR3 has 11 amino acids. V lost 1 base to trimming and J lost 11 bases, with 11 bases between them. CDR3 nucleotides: TGTGCCTGGAGTGCAATGCGGGCGCAGTACTTC. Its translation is CAWSAMRAQYF.

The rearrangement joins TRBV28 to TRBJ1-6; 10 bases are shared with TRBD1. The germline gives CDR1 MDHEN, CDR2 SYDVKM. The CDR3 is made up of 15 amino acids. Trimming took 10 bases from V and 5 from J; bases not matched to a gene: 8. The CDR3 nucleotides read TGTGCCACCGGGACAGGGGCCCTTAATAATTCACCCCTCCACTTT. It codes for CATGTGALNNSPLHF.

Written as DNA, the CDR3 is TGTGCCAGCAGTTACTCGGCGTATCCCTCCTACGAGCAGTACTTC. As protein: CASSYSAYPSYEQYF. The chain joins TRBV6-5 to TRBJ2-7; D gene ambiguous. Trimming took off 0 bases at V and 0 bases at J, with 9 bases between the two ends. Germline assignment: CDR1 MNHEY and CDR2 SVGAGI. The CDR3 runs to 15 residues.

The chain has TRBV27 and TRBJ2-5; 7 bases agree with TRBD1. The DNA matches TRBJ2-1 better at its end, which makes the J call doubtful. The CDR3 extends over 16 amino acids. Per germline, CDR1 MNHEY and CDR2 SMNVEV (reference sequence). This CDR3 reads CASSSLRDRVQETQFF. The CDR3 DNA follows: TGTGCCAGCAGTTCCCTTCGGGACAGAGTGCAAGAGACCCAGTTCTTC.

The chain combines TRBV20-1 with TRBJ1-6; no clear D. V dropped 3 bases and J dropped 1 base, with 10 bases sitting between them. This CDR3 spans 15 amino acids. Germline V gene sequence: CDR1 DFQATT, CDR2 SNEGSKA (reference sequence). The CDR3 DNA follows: TGCAGTGCTAGTAGGGCGGAATCCTATAATTCACCCCTCCACTTT. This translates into CSASRAESYNSPLHF.

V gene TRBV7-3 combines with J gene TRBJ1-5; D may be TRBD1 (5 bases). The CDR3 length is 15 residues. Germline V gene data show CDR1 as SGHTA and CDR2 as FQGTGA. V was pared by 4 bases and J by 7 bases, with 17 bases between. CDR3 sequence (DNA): TGTGCCAGCAGCTCCGGGACCGTTCTTGGGCAGCCCCAGCATTTT. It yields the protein CASSSGTVLGQPQHF. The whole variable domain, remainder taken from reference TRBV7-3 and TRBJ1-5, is GAGVSQTPSNKVTEKGKYVELRCDPISGHTALYWYRQSLGQGPEFLIYFQGTGAADDSGLPNDRFFAVRPEGSVSTLKIQRTERGDSAVYLCASSSGTVLGQPQHFGDGTRLSIL.

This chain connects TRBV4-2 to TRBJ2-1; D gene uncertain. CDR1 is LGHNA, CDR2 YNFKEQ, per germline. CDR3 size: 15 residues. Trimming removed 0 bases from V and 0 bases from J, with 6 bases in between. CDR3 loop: CASSQDGLSYNEQFF. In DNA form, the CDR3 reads TGTGCCAGCAGCCAAGATGGGCTCTCCTACAATGAGCAGTTCTTC.

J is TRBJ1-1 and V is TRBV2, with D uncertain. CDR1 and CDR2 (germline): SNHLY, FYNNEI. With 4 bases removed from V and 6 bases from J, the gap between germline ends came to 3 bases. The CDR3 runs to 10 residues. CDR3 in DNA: TGTGCCAGCAGTGGTTCTGAAGCTTTCTTT. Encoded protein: CASSGSEAFF.

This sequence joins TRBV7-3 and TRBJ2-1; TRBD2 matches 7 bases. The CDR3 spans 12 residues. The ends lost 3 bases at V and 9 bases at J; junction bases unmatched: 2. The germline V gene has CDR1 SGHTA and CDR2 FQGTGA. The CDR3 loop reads CASSFPSGEQFF. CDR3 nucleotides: TGTGCCAGCAGCTTCCCTAGCGGTGAGCAGTTCTTC.

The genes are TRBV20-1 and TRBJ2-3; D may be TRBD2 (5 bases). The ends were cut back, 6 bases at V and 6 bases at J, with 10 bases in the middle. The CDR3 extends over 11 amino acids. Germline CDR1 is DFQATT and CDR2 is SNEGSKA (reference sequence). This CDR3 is CSAPRRDTQYF. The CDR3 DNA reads TGCAGTGCACCTAGGAGGGATACGCAGTATTTT.

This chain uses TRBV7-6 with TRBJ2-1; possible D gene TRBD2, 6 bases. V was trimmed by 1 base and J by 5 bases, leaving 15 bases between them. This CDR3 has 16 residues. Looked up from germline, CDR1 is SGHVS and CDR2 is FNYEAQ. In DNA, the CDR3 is TGTGCCAGCAGCTTAGGGACGGCGGGACTCGACAATGAGCAGTTCTTC. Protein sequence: CASSLGTAGLDNEQFF.

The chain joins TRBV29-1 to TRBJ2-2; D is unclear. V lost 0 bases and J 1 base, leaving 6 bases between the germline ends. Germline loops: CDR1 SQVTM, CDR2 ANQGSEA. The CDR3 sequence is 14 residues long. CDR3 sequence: CSVEDRLNTGELFF. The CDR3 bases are TGCAGCGTTGAAGACAGACTGAACACCGGGGAGCTGTTTTTT.